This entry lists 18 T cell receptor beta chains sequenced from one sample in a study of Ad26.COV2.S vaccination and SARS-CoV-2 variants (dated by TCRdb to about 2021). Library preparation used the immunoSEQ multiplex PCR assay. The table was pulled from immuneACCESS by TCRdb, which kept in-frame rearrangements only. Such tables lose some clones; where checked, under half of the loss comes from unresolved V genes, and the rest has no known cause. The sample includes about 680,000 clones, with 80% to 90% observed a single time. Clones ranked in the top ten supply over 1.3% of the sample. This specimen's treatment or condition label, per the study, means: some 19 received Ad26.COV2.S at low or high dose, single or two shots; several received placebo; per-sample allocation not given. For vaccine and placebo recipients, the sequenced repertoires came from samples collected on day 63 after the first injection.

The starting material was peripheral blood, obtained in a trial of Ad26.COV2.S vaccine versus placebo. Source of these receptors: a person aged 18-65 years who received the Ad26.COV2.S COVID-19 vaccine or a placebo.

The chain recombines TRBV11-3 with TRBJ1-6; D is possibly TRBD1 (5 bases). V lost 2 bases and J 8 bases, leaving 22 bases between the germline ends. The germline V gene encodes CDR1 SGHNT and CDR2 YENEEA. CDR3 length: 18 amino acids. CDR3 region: CASSLRLSGTVPDSPLHF. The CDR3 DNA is TGTGCCAGCAGCTTACGGTTGTCGGGGACTGTCCCGGATTCACCCCTCCACTTT.

The CDR3 loop reads CASSPLAEETQYF. The CDR3 DNA reads as TGTGCCAGCTCACCATTAGCGGAAGAGACCCAGTACTTC. The chain joins TRBV18 to TRBJ2-5; the D gene is possibly TRBD2 (6 bases). CDR3 length: 13 amino acids. Per germline, CDR1 KGHSH and CDR2 LQKENI. The V end lost 2 bases, the J end lost 3 bases, and 7 bases lay between the germline ends. The variable domain in full, completed from reference TRBV18 and TRBJ2-5, reads NAGVMQNPRHLVRRRGQEARLRCSPMKGHSHVYWYRQLPEEGLKFMVYLQKENIIDESGMPKERFSAEFPKEGPSILRIQQVVRGDSAAYFCASSPLAEETQYFGPGTRLLVL.

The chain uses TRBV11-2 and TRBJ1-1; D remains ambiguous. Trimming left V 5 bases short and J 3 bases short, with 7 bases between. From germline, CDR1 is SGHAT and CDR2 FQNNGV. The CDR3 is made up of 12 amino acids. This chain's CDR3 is CASSPLHTEAFF. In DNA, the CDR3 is TGTGCCAGCAGCCCCCTACACACTGAAGCTTTCTTT. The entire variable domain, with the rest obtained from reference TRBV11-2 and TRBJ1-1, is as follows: EAGVAQSPRYKIIEKRQSVAFWCNPISGHATLYWYQQILGQGPKLLIQFQNNGVVDDSQLPKDRFSAERLKGVDSTLKIQPAKLEDSAVYLCASSPLHTEAFFGQGTRLTVV.

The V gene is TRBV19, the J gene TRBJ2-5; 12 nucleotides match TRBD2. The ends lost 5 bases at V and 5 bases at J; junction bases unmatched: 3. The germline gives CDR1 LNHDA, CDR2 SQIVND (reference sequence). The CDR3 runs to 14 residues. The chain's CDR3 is CASSLAGGMETQYF. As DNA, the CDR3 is TGTGCCAGTAGTCTAGCGGGAGGGATGGAGACCCAGTACTTC.

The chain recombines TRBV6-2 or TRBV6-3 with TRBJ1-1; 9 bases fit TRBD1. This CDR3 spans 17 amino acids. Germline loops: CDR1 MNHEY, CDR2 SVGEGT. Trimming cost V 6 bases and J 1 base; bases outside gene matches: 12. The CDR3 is CASSNPGTGTRNTEAFF. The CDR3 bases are TGTGCCAGCAGCAACCCCGGGACAGGGACTCGGAACACTGAAGCTTTCTTT.

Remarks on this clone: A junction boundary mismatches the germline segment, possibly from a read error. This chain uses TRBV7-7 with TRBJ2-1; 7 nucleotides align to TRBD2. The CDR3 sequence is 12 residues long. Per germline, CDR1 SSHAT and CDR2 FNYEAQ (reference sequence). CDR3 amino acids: CASSPPGGEQFF. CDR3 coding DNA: TGTGCTAGCAGCCCGCCCGGGGGGGAGCAGTTCTTC.

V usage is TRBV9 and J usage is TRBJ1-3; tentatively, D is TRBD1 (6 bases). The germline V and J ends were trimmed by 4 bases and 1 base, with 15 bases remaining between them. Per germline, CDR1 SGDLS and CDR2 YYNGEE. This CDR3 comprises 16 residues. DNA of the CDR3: TGTGCCAGCAGCCCCTGGTCAGGGGCATCTGGAAACACCATATATTTT. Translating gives CASSPWSGASGNTIYF. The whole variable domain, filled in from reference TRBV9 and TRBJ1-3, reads DSGVTQTPKHLITATGQRVTLRCSPRSGDLSVYWYQQSLDQGLQFLIQYYNGEERAKGNILERFSAQQFPDLHSELNLSSLELGDSALYFCASSPWSGASGNTIYFGEGSWLTVV.

CDR3 in amino acids: CASSLLTEGSEQYF. Here the CDR3 DNA reads TGTGCCAGCAGCTTACTGACAGAGGGGAGCGAGCAGTACTTC. The V gene is TRBV7-2, the J gene TRBJ2-7, with D perhaps being TRBD1 or TRBD2 (5 bases each). This CDR3 has 14 amino acids. Germline values: CDR1 SGHTA, CDR2 FQGNSA. Trimming pared 2 bases from V and 6 bases from J, leaving 14 bases between.

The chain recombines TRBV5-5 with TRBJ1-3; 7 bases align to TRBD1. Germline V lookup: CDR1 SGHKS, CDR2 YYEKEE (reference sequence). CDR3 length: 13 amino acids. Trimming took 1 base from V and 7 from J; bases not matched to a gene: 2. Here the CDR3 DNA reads TGTGCCAGCAGCTTGCTGACAGGGAACACCATATATTTT. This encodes CASSLLTGNTIYF. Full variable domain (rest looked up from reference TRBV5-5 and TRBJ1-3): DAGVTQSPTHLIKTRGQQVTLRCSPISGHKSVSWYQQVLGQGPQFIFQYYEKEERGRGNFPDRFSARQFPNYSSELNVNALLLGDSALYLCASSLLTGNTIYFGEGSWLTVV.

The CDR3 DNA sequence: TGTGCCAGCAGTGAATATAGGCTAGCGGGACAAGGGGATACGCAGTATTTT. Protein sequence: CASSEYRLAGQGDTQYF. The gene calls are TRBV25-1 and TRBJ2-3; 9 bases map to TRBD2. This CDR3 spans 17 amino acids. The V and J ends lost 0 bases and 6 bases, in that order; junction bases with no gene match: 10. Germline V CDR1 and CDR2: MGHDK, SYGVNS. The variable domain in full, with the rest retrieved from reference TRBV25-1 and TRBJ2-3, is EADIYQTPRYLVIGTGKKITLECSQTMGHDKMYWYQQDPGMELHLIHYSYGVNSTEKGDLSSESTVSRIRTEHFPLTLESARPSHTSQYLCASSEYRLAGQGDTQYFGPGTRLTVL.

CDR3 loop: CASRGGAVNTGELFF. The CDR3 region has the DNA TGTGCCAGCCGCGGGGGGGCGGTGAACACCGGGGAGCTGTTTTTT. This chain connects TRBV2 to TRBJ2-2; 9 positions match TRBD2. CDR3 length: 15 amino acids. The germline gives CDR1 SNHLY, CDR2 FYNNEI. V shed 8 bases and J 1 base; nucleotides not matched to a gene: 5.

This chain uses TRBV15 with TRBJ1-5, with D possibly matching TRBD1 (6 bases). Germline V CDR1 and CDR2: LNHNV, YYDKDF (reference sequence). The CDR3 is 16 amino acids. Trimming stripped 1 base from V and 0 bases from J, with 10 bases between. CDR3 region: CATSRGDTYSNQPQHF. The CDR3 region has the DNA TGTGCCACCAGCAGAGGGGACACGTATAGCAATCAGCCCCAGCATTTT.

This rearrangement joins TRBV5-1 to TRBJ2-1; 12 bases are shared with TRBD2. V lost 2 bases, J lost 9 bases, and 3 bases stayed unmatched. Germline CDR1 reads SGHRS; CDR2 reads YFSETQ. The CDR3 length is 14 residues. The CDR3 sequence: CASSFRTSGIEQFF. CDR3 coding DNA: TGCGCCAGCAGCTTCCGGACTAGCGGGATTGAGCAGTTCTTC.

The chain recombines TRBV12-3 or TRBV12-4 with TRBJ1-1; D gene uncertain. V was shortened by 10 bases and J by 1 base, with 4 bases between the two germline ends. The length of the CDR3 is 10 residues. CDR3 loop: CATKNTEAFF. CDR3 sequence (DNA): TGTGCCACCAAGAACACTGAAGCTTTCTTT.

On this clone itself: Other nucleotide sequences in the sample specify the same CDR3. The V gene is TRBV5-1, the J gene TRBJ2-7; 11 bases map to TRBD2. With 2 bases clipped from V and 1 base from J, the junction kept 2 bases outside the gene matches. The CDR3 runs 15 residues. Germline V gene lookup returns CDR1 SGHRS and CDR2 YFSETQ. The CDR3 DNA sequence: TGCGCCAGCAGCTTACTAGCGGGAGTGTCCTACGAGCAGTACTTC. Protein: CASSLLAGVSYEQYF.

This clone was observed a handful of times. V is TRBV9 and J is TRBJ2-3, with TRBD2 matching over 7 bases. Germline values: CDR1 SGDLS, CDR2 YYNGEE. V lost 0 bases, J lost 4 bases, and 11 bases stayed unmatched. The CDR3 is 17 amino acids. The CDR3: CASSVASGGADSDTQYF. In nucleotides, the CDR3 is TGTGCCAGCAGCGTAGCTAGCGGCGGGGCCGATTCAGATACGCAGTATTTT.

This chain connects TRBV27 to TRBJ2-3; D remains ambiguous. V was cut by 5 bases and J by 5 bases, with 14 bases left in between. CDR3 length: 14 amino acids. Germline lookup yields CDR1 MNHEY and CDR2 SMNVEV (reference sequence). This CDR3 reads CASSPLYGIDTQYF. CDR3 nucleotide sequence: TGTGCCAGCAGTCCACTATACGGCATAGATACGCAGTATTTT.

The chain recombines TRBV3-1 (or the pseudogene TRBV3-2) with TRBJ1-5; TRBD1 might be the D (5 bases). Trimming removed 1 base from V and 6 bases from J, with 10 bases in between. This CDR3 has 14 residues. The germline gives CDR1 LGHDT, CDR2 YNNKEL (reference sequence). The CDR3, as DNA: TGTGCCAGCAGCCAAGCAGGGTTAGGTCAGCCCCAGCATTTT. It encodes CASSQAGLGQPQHF.